The following is a T cell receptor (beta chain) sequence with its context. The antigen is not known. The data originate from a study of blood T cells in healthy people across ages. Total RNA was isolated from each sample in quantities of at least 5.5 micrograms. Alongside a J-beta primer mix, a sample-barcoded 5' primer served in a second PCR lasting about 7 to 11 cycles. Every sample produced at least 2.5 million CDR3-containing paired-end reads. TCRdb ran MiXCR on the 5' RACE reads and lists one entry per CDR3 protein. The sample includes about 1,500,000 distinct CDR3 sequences, over 25% of them seen just once. CDR3 length: 15 residues. Study observations and caveats: There were more naive CD4+ cells and higher diversity in long-lived donors than in aged donors. Measured against age, TCR beta diversity per million T cells decreased in a roughly linear manner.

The chain employs TRBV21-1 and TRBJ2-7; TRBD1 is the table's D call and was not checked against the DNA. TRBV21-1 is annotated as a pseudogene. What was sequenced was blood. This clonotype was sampled from a woman aged 25 to 45 in good health. The CDR3 DNA is TGTGCCAGCAGCCCGTTCCGCCCTTTTTCTTACGAGCAGTACTTC. Translation: CASSPFRPFSYEQYF.